The 25 T cell receptor beta chains reported below all come from one sample, sequenced in a study of OX40 agonist ivuxolimab in advanced cancers. Method: immunoSEQ multiplex PCR; TCRdb's copy keeps in-frame clones and lacks some. This table has 65,000 to 85,000 clones, approximately 92% appearing once. The material sequenced was CD4+ or CD8+ T cells sorted from blood, taken in a trial of the OX40 agonist ivuxolimab. The receptor set was obtained from an adult with an advanced solid tumor such as melanoma, head and neck, liver or kidney cancer.

V gene TRBV11-3 combines with J gene TRBJ1-2; maybe TRBD1 (5 bases). CDR1 is SGHNT and CDR2 is YENEEA in the germline V gene. The CDR3 runs 13 residues. Trimming took 0 bases from V and 7 from J, leaving 9 bases between them. The CDR3, as DNA: TGTGCCAGCAGCTTAGAGCAGGGATTTGGCTACACCTTC. Amino acid sequence: CASSLEQGFGYTF.

The chain carries TRBV6-1 and TRBJ2-7, with 10 bases that match TRBD2. The CDR3 covers 16 residues. V shed 1 base, J shed 4 bases, and the junction held 7 bases outside the gene matches. Looked up from germline, CDR1 is MNHNS and CDR2 is SASEGT. CDR3 coding DNA: TGTGCCAGCAGTGAAGGAGCTAGCGGGAGTAGTTACGAGCAGTACTTC. Protein sequence: CASSEGASGSSYEQYF.

CDR3 bases: TGCGCCAGCAGCTTTGGGACTAGCGGGACCTACGAGCAGTACTTC. Residues: CASSFGTSGTYEQYF. The rearrangement links TRBV5-1 to TRBJ2-7; 13 bases agree with TRBD2. The trim removed 2 bases at V and 2 bases at J, leaving 1 base unmatched. The CDR3 runs 15 residues. Germline V lookup: CDR1 SGHRS, CDR2 YFSETQ. The whole variable domain, remainder taken from reference TRBV5-1 and TRBJ2-7, is KAGVTQTPRYLIKTRGQQVTLSCSPISGHRSVSWYQQTPGQGLQFLFEYFSETQRNKGNFPGRFSGRQFSNSRSEMNVSTLELGDSALYLCASSFGTSGTYEQYFGPGTRLTVT.

The chain is built from TRBV5-1 and TRBJ2-7, with a weak D call TRBD1 (6 bases). Germline CDR1 SGHRS, CDR2 YFSETQ. This CDR3 region has 14 residues. Trimming removed 3 bases from V and 2 bases from J, with 12 bases in between. CDR3 nucleotides: TGCGCCAGCAGCTCCGGGACAAGTCCCTACGAGCAGTACTTC. This encodes CASSSGTSPYEQYF.

This clone came up once. DNA for the CDR3: TGCGCCAGCAGTCCCGGTAACACAGACACCGGGGAGCTGTTTTTT. Its protein is CASSPGNTDTGELFF. The chain recombines TRBV5-1 with TRBJ2-2; no definite D call. Germline V gene lookup returns CDR1 SGHRS and CDR2 YFSETQ. This CDR3 spans 15 amino acids. Trimming cost V 5 bases and J 3 bases, with 14 bases left between them.

This CDR3 reads CASSPQGSNEKLFF. The CDR3 DNA is TGTGCCAGCAGTCCACAGGGTTCTAATGAAAAACTGTTTTTT. The rearrangement links TRBV6-6 to TRBJ1-4; tentatively, D is TRBD1 (6 bases). The germline V gene encodes CDR1 MNHNY and CDR2 SVGAGI (reference sequence). The CDR3 has 14 amino acids. V was shortened by 5 bases and J by 3 bases, with 10 bases between the two germline ends.

The CDR3: CASSQVGQGYEQYF. DNA for the CDR3: TGTGCCAGCAGCCAAGTAGGACAGGGCTACGAGCAGTACTTC. The gene calls are TRBV14 and TRBJ2-7; TRBD1 agrees at 8 bases. CDR1 and CDR2 from the germline V gene are SGHDN and FVKESK. After removal of 1 base from V and 3 bases from J, the junction contained 2 bases not matched to a gene. This CDR3 spans 14 amino acids. The full variable domain, in which reference TRBV14 and TRBJ2-7 provide the parts outside the CDR3, is EAGVTQFPSHSVIEKGQTVTLRCDPISGHDNLYWYRRVMGKEIKFLLHFVKESKQDESGMPNNRFLAERTGGTYSTLKVQPAELEDSGVYFCASSQVGQGYEQYFGPGTRLTVT.

The V and J genes are TRBV5-6 and TRBJ1-2; weak D call: TRBD1 (6 bases). CDR1 is SGHDT and CDR2 is YYEEEE in the germline V gene. Trimming cost V 0 bases and J 6 bases, with 21 bases left between them. This CDR3 spans 17 amino acids. CDR3 bases: TGTGCCAGCAGCTTGGATCTGGGGGCCGCGGAAATCCATGGCTACACCTTC. It is translated as CASSLDLGAAEIHGYTF.

V and J are TRBV6-5 and TRBJ1-3; 8 nucleotides agree with TRBD1. The CDR3 runs to 15 residues. After removal of 5 bases from V and 3 bases from J, the junction contained 6 bases not matched to a gene. Looked up from germline, CDR1 is MNHEY and CDR2 is SVGAGI. The CDR3 DNA reads TGTGCCAGCAGTCGGAGGGGACAGGATGGAAACACCATATATTTT. Protein: CASSRRGQDGNTIYF.

This clone showed up just once. The V gene is TRBV6-6, the J gene TRBJ2-3; D is unresolved. Deletions cut 6 bases from V and 3 bases from J, with 13 bases between. The CDR3 has 14 residues. Germline V gene lookup returns CDR1 MNHNY and CDR2 SVGAGI (reference sequence). CDR3 DNA: TGTGCCAGCAGGCCGGGTATCGAGACAGATACGCAGTATTTT. Residues: CASRPGIETDTQYF.

J is TRBJ2-5 and V is TRBV7-6; D may be TRBD1 or TRBD2 (5 bases each). This CDR3 region has 13 residues. CDR1 and CDR2 (germline): SGHVS, FNYEAQ. Trimming cost V 5 bases and J 4 bases, with 11 bases left between them. This CDR3 reads CASSPRDAETQYF. The CDR3 region has the DNA TGTGCCAGCAGCCCTAGGGACGCAGAGACCCAGTACTTC.

V usage is TRBV11-3 and J usage is TRBJ2-5; TRBD2 aligns across 8 bases. The germline V gene encodes CDR1 SGHNT and CDR2 YENEEA. The length of the CDR3 is 18 residues. Trimming at V came to 5 bases and at J to 0 bases, leaving 14 bases not matched to a gene. The CDR3 loop is CASSPGAGVGLHQETQYF. In DNA form, the CDR3 reads TGTGCCAGCAGCCCGGGAGCGGGAGTGGGGCTACACCAAGAGACCCAGTACTTC.

This chain uses TRBV28 with TRBJ2-1; 12 nucleotides line up with TRBD2. CDR1 is MDHEN and CDR2 is SYDVKM in the germline V gene. This CDR3 has 16 amino acids. Germline trimming cut 4 bases from V and 3 bases from J; bases unmatched to any gene: 4. The CDR3 reads CASSSASGRVYNEQFF. CDR3 DNA sequence: TGTGCCAGCAGTTCCGCTAGCGGGAGGGTCTACAATGAGCAGTTCTTC.

The rearrangement links TRBV19 to TRBJ1-2, with D possibly matching TRBD1 (5 bases). Germline CDR1 and CDR2: LNHDA and SQIVND (reference sequence). Trimming took 1 base from V and 4 from J, leaving 10 bases between them. This CDR3 comprises 14 residues. CDR3 DNA sequence: TGTGCCAGTAGTATAGTGGGGGGGGTCTATGGCTACACCTTC. Amino acids: CASSIVGGVYGYTF.

The chain couples TRBV30 to TRBJ2-7, with D tentatively TRBD2 (5 bases). V was clipped by 3 bases and J by 6 bases, with 15 bases between them. The CDR3 has 13 amino acids. Germline V lookup: CDR1 GTSNPN, CDR2 SVGIG (reference sequence). The CDR3 region is CAWRGPRGGEQYF. CDR3 coding DNA: TGTGCCTGGAGGGGCCCCCGGGGTGGCGAGCAGTACTTC.

This sequence joins TRBV5-1 and TRBJ1-4; 8 bases match TRBD1. V was pared by 4 bases and J by 7 bases, with 6 bases of the junction left unmatched. The CDR3 length is 14 residues. Germline loops: CDR1 SGHRS, CDR2 YFSETQ. CDR3 amino acids: CASSGGQGGEKLFF. The CDR3 coding sequence is TGCGCCAGCAGCGGAGGACAGGGCGGTGAAAAACTGTTTTTT. The whole variable domain, remainder taken from reference TRBV5-1 and TRBJ1-4, is KAGVTQTPRYLIKTRGQQVTLSCSPISGHRSVSWYQQTPGQGLQFLFEYFSETQRNKGNFPGRFSGRQFSNSRSEMNVSTLELGDSALYLCASSGGQGGEKLFFGSGTQLSVL.

In this sample, this clone turned up once. The chain combines TRBV6-5 with TRBJ2-1, with D possibly being TRBD2 (6 bases). The germline V and J ends were trimmed by 5 bases and 5 bases, with 13 bases remaining between them. CDR1 and CDR2 (germline): MNHEY, SVGAGI. There are 14 residues in the CDR3. The CDR3: CASSGRLGNNEQFF. In DNA, the CDR3 is TGTGCCAGCAGTGGCAGACTAGGAAACAATGAGCAGTTCTTC.

J is TRBJ2-3 and V is TRBV9, with 9 positions matching TRBD2. The CDR3 has 19 residues. Germline V lookup: CDR1 SGDLS, CDR2 YYNGEE. V gave up 3 bases and J gave up 1 base; unmatched junction bases: 15. This chain's CDR3 is CASSAVGTAEREGTDTQYF. The CDR3 DNA is TGTGCCAGCAGCGCTGTGGGGACCGCGGAGCGGGAGGGCACAGATACGCAGTATTTT.

J is TRBJ2-7 and V is TRBV2; unclear D gene. The V gene's germline CDR1 is SNHLY and CDR2 FYNNEI. The CDR3 is 12 amino acids. Trimming shortened V by 3 bases and J by 6 bases, and 9 bases separated the two germline ends. The CDR3 reads CASSDQRTEQYF. DNA of the CDR3: TGTGCCAGCAGTGATCAACGGACCGAGCAGTACTTC.

The CDR3 reads CASSHRGQPQHF. The CDR3 DNA is TGTGCCAGCAGTCACAGGGGTCAGCCCCAGCATTTT. This rearrangement joins TRBV6-6 to TRBJ1-5; 7 bases fit TRBD1. Trimming cost V 5 bases and J 6 bases; bases outside gene matches: 1. Germline CDR1 MNHNY, CDR2 SVGAGI (reference sequence). The CDR3 extends over 12 amino acids.

CDR3 nucleotide sequence: TGCGCCAGCAGCAGTGGACGGTCCTCCTACGAGCAGTACTTC. It translates to CASSSGRSSYEQYF. The rearrangement links TRBV5-1 to TRBJ2-7, with unresolved D. Germline lookup yields CDR1 SGHRS and CDR2 YFSETQ. V was trimmed by 4 bases and J by 0 bases, leaving 11 bases between them. The CDR3 contains 14 residues.

V is TRBV30 and J is TRBJ1-2, with TRBD1 as a possible D gene (5 bases). V dropped 2 bases and J dropped 6 bases, with 10 bases sitting between them. The germline gives CDR1 GTSNPN, CDR2 SVGIG (reference sequence). There are 12 residues in the CDR3. The CDR3 bases are TGTGCCTGGAGTCCAAGAGGGGATGGCTACACCTTC. As protein: CAWSPRGDGYTF.

The V gene is TRBV5-1, the J gene TRBJ1-2; 8 bases align to TRBD1. The V segment lost 4 bases and the J segment 5 bases; nucleotides outside the gene matches: 7. The CDR3 sequence is 14 residues long. Looked up from germline, CDR1 is SGHRS and CDR2 is YFSETQ. The CDR3 DNA reads as TGCGCCAGCAGCAGGGGACAGGAAGGGTATGGCTACACCTTC. As protein: CASSRGQEGYGYTF.

The chain couples TRBV6-5 to TRBJ2-2; TRBD2 matches 11 bases. J was trimmed by 1 base and V by 5 bases; bases with no gene match: 0. From germline, CDR1 is MNHEY and CDR2 SVGAGI. The CDR3 covers 15 residues. CDR3 region: CASSGLAGNTGELFF. CDR3 nucleotide sequence: TGTGCCAGCAGTGGACTAGCGGGGAACACCGGGGAGCTGTTTTTT.

This clone came up once. The chain combines TRBV18 with TRBJ2-7, with D hard to call. From germline, CDR1 is KGHSH and CDR2 LQKENI. Trimming stripped 0 bases from V and 0 bases from J, with 3 bases between. This CDR3 comprises 13 residues. DNA of the CDR3: TGTGCCAGCTCACCACCGAGCTCCTACGAGCAGTACTTC. The encoded protein is CASSPPSSYEQYF.